The TCR beta chain under discussion was sequenced for a study of T cells after yellow fever vaccination. V lost 0 bases and J lost 5; bases outside the gene matches: 7. The germline V gene encodes CDR1 SGDLS and CDR2 YYNGEE. This CDR3 region has 16 residues. This clonotype was seen a few times. TCRdb reprocessed the 5' RACE reads with MiXCR, giving one entry per CDR3 protein. Seen here are about 580,000 distinct CDR3 sequences, about a sixth observed once, and the top ten hold 15% to 20%. This chain joins TRBV9 and TRBJ2-5, with 10 bases matching TRBD2. Source: PBMCs, taken around 5 days after the first yellow fever vaccination. This receptor was obtained from a man between 18 and 35 years old who received the YFV17D yellow fever vaccine. CDR3 in DNA: TGTGCCAGCAGCGTAGAGGAGCGGGGGGGCCGTGAGACCCAGTACTTC. Its protein product is CASSVEERGGRETQYF.